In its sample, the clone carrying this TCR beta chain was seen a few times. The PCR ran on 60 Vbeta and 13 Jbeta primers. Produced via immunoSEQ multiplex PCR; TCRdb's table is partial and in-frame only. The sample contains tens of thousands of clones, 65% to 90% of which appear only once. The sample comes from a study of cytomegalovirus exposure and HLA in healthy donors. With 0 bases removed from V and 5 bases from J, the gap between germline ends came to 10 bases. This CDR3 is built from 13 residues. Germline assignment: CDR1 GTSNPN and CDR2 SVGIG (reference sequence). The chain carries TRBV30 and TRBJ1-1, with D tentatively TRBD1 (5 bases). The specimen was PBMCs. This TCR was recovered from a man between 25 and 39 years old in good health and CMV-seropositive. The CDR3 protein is CAWSVGDFTEAFF. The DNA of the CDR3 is TGTGCCTGGAGTGTAGGGGATTTTACTGAAGCTTTCTTT.